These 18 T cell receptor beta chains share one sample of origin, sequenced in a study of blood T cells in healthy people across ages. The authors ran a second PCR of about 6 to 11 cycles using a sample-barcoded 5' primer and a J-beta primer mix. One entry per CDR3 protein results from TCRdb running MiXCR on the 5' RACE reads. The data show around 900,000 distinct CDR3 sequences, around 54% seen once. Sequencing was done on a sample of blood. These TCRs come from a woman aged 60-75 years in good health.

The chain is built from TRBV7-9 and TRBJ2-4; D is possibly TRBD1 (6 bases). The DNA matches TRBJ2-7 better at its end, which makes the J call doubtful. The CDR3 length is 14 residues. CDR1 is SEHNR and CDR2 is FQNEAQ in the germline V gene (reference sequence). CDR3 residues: CASSKTGPLDEQYF. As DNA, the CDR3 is TGTGCCAGCAGCAAGACAGGACCTTTGGACGAGCAGTACTTC.

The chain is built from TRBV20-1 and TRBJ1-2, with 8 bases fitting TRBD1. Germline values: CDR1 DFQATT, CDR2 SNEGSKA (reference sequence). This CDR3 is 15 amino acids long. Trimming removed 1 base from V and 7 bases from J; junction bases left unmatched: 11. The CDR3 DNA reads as TGCAGTGCTAGAGGGCGTGGACAGGGATTTGCTGGCTACACCTTC. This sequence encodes CSARGRGQGFAGYTF.

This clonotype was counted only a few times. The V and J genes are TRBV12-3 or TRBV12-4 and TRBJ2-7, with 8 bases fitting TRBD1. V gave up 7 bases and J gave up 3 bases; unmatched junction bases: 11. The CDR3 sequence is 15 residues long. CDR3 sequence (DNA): TGTGCCAGCAAAATAGACAGGGGAAAAGGCTACGAGCAGTACTTC. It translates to CASKIDRGKGYEQYF.

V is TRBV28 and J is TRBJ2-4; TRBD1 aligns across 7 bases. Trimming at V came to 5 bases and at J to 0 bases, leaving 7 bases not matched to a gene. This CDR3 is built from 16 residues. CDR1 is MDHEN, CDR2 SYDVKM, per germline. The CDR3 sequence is CASSATGVLAKNIQYF. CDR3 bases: TGTGCCAGCAGTGCAACAGGGGTACTAGCCAAAAACATTCAGTACTTC.

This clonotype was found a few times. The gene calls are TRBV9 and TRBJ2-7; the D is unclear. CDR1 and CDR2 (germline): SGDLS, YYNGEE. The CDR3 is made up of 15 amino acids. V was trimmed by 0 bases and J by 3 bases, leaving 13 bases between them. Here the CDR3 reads CASSVAPGPSYEQYF. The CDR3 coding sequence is TGTGCCAGCAGCGTAGCCCCGGGCCCTAGCTACGAGCAGTACTTC.

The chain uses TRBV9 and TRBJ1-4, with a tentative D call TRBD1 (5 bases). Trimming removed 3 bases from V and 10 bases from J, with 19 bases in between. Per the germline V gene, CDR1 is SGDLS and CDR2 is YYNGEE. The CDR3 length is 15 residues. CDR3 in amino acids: CASSAVRDGLGKLFF. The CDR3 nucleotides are TGTGCCAGCAGCGCGGTTCGGGACGGGTTAGGAAAACTGTTTTTT. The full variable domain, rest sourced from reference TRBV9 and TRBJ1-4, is DSGVTQTPKHLITATGQRVTLRCSPRSGDLSVYWYQQSLDQGLQFLIQYYNGEERAKGNILERFSAQQFPDLHSELNLSSLELGDSALYFCASSAVRDGLGKLFFGSGTQLSVL.

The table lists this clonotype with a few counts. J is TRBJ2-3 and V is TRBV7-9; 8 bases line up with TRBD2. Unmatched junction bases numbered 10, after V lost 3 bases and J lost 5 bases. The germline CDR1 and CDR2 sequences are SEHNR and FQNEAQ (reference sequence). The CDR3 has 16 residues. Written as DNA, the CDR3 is TGTGCCAGCAGCTTCCGAGCGGGAGTAGGGATAGATACGCAGTATTTT. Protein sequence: CASSFRAGVGIDTQYF.

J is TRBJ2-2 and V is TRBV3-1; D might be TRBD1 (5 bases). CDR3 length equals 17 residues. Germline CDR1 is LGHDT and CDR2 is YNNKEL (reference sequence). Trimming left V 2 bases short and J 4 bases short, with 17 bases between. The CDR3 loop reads CASSQLSHFQGTGELFF. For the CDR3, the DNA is TGTGCCAGCAGCCAACTTAGTCATTTTCAGGGCACCGGGGAGCTGTTTTTT.

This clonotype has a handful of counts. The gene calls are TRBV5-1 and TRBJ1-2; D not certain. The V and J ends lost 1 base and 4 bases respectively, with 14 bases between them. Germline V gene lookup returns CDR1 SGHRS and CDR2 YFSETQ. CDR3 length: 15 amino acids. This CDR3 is CASSLSHGDGYGYTF. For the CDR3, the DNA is TGCGCCAGCAGCTTGAGTCACGGGGATGGCTATGGCTACACCTTC.

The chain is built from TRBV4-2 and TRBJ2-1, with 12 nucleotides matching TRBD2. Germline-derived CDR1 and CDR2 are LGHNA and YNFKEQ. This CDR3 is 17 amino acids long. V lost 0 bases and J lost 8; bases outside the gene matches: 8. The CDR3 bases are TGTGCCAGCAGCCAAGATTCTAGCGGGAGGGGTCGCGATGAGCAGTTCTTC. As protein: CASSQDSSGRGRDEQFF.

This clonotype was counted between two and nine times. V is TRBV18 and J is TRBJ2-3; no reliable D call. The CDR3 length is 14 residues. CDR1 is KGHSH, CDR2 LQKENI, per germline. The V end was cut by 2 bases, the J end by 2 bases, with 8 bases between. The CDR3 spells CASSPGPVTDTQYF. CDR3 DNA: TGTGCCAGCTCACCAGGCCCAGTCACAGATACGCAGTATTTT.

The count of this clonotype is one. The CDR3 DNA sequence: TGTGCCAGCAGTTACTCGGTGGGGGTCAATCAGCCCCAGCATTTT. Amino acid sequence: CASSYSVGVNQPQHF. This sequence joins TRBV6-5 and TRBJ1-5; possibly TRBD1 for D (5 bases). This CDR3 has 15 residues. Trimming removed 0 bases at V and 3 bases at J, with 9 bases between. Germline-derived CDR1 and CDR2 are MNHEY and SVGAGI.

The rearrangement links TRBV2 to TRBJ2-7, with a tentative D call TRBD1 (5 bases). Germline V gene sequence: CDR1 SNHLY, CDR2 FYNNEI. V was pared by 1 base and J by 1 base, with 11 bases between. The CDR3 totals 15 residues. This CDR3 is CASSEGGESSYEQYF. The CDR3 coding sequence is TGTGCCAGCAGTGAAGGGGGCGAATCTTCCTACGAGCAGTACTTC.

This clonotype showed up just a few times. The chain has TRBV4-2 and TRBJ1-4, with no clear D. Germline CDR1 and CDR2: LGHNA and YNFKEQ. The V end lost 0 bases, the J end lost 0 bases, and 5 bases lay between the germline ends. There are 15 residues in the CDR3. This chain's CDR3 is CASSQDRATNEKLFF. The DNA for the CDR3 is TGTGCCAGCAGCCAAGATCGCGCAACTAATGAAAAACTGTTTTTT.

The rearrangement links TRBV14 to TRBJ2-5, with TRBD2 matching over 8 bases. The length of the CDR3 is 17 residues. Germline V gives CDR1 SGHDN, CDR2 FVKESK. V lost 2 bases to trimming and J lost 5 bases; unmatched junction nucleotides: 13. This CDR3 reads CASSQQLAGTSIETQYF. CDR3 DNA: TGTGCCAGCAGCCAACAATTAGCCGGGACTAGTATTGAGACCCAGTACTTC.

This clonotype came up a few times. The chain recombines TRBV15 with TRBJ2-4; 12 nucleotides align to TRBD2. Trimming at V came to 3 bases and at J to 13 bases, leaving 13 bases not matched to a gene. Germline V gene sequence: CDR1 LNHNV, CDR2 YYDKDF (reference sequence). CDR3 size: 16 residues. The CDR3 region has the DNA TGTGCCACCAGCAGGCACCGGACTAGCGGGATCAGTGAGCAGTACTTC. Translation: CATSRHRTSGISEQYF.

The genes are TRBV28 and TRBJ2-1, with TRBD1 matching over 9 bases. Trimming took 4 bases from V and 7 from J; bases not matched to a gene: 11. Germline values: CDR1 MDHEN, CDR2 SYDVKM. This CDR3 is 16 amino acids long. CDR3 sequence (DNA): TGTGCCAGCAGTTCCCGAACCGGGACAGGGTTTAATGAGCAGTTCTTC. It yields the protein CASSSRTGTGFNEQFF.

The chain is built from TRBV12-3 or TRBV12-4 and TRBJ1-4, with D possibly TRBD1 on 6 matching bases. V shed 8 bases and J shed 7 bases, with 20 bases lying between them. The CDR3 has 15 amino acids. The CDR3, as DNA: TGTGCCAGCCAACCGAGAGGGGGGAGGACTGAAAAACTGTTTTTT. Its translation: CASQPRGGRTEKLFF.